This paragraph covers one T cell receptor (beta chain) sequence. Its recognized antigen is unknown. Base quality data are lacking; no much larger clone is found one base away. The germline V gene sets CDR1 to SGHVS and CDR2 to FNYEAQ. Its CDR3 holds 17 amino acids, cysteine through phenylalanine. Only CDR3 DNA remains: 51 bases, in frame from the first base. The V end gives up 5 bases and the J end 6 bases, leaving 14 bases in the junction not matched to a gene. Whole blood was collected in K2EDTA tubes by collaborating institutions according to the institutions' own protocols. For TCRbeta analysis, collaborators shipped samples in one of three forms: frozen whole blood, isolated PBMCs, or DNA extracted from either of those sample types. The sample comes from a study of blood T cell repertoires in COVID-19 (TCRdb year 2020). The study in broad terms: The collaborator samples originated in the United States, Italy and Spain and spanned the acute and convalescent phases of COVID-19. Where available, HLA class I and class II types were obtained from metadata supplied by the sample provider rather than from assay-based typing. Sample metadata almost always included a de-identified subject ID, COVID-19 status, age in years and sex. The repertoires were made available in a free public database intended to serve as a resource for research on the immune response to SARS-CoV-2. Samples came from the ongoing ImmuneRACE study (first 160 participants) plus 1,254 subjects from 6 global collaborators. The material from the prospective study consisted of cDNA or gDNA derived from T cells, B-cell-depleted T cells, or PBMCs. Deeply sampled blood TCRbeta repertoires from subjects exposed to, actively infected with, or recovered from COVID-19 were included in the dataset.

The immunoSEQ Assay, a bias-controlled multiplex PCR, was used to amplify TCRbeta CDR3 regions from genomic DNA. Per the source publication's procedure: The number of nucleated cells in each sample was estimated by amplification of reference gene primers within the assay. To quantify the absolute abundance of each unique TCRbeta CDR3 rearrangement, sequence reads were collapsed and filtered. For each sample, productive Simpson clonality was calculated as the square root of Simpson's diversity index over productive rearrangements. The table comes from immuneACCESS by way of TCRdb, which keeps in-frame sequences with V and J called. Part of the clones is missing from these tables; in studies checked, under half for an unresolved V gene and the rest for unknown reasons. For V, J and clone size, that table is used; D and trimming come from the DNA. The table for this sample lists roughly 220,000 clones; around three quarters of them were counted only once. The biggest ten clones account for about 5.5% of the sample.

What the work shows at the level of the full study, not this receptor alone: Clinical and demographic metadata were provided uncurated, with the amount varying by source and participant.

This clonotype was sampled from a woman aged 70-85 years with acute or convalescent COVID-19. The rearrangement joined TRBV7-6 to TRBJ2-3, with 10 central nucleotides matching TRBD2. The sample comprised peripheral blood. The CDR3 region has the sequence CASSPQGLAGVGDTQYF. The DNA sequence reads TGTGCCAGCAGCCCGCAAGGTCTAGCGGGAGTCGGTGATACGCAGTATTTT.